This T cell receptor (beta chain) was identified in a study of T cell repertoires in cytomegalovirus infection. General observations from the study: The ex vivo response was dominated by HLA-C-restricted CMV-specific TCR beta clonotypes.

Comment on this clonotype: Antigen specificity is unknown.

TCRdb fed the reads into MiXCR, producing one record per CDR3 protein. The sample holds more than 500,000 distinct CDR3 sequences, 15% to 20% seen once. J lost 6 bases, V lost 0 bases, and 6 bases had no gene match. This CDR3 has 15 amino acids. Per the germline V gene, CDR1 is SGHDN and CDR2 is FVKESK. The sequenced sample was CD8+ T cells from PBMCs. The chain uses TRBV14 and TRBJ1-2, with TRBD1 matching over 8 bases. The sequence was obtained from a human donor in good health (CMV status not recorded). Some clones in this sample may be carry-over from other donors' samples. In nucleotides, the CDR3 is TGTGCCAGCAGCCAAGATATCGCAGGGGGCGATGGCTACACCTTC. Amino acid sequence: CASSQDIAGGDGYTF.